This T cell receptor (beta chain) was recovered during a study of T-cell memory formation after mild COVID-19. Study results and limitations: CM and EM subsets held most contracting CD4+ clones; EMRA held CD8+ ones. Clones that got smaller from day 15 to 85 had even CD4/CD8, while clones growing later tipped toward CD4+. The appearance of some responding clones in pre-infection memory suggested that cross-reactive memory joined.

The CDR3 contains 16 residues. Germline CDR1 reads LGHNA; CDR2 reads YNFKEQ. Trimming at V came to 4 bases and at J to 4 bases, leaving 9 bases not matched to a gene. It was 5'RACE with constant-segment primers that produced the TCR alpha and TCR beta cDNA libraries, which carried sample barcodes and UMIs. TCRdb reprocessed the 5' RACE reads via MiXCR and lists one record per CDR3 protein. The sample yields hundreds of thousands of distinct CDR3 sequences, about a fifth seen once. This clonotype appeared a few times. Its cognate antigen is unknown. The source is an adult woman who had mild COVID-19 (a few samples of this study predate the infection). Cell type and time point are not known. Source material: PBMCs or a T cell subset sorted from them (not recorded which). The genes are TRBV4-2 and TRBJ2-2; 7 bases fit TRBD1. The CDR3 loop is CASSPQQGRFTGELFF. The CDR3 region has the DNA TGTGCCAGCAGCCCACAACAGGGGCGGTTCACCGGGGAGCTGTTTTTT.